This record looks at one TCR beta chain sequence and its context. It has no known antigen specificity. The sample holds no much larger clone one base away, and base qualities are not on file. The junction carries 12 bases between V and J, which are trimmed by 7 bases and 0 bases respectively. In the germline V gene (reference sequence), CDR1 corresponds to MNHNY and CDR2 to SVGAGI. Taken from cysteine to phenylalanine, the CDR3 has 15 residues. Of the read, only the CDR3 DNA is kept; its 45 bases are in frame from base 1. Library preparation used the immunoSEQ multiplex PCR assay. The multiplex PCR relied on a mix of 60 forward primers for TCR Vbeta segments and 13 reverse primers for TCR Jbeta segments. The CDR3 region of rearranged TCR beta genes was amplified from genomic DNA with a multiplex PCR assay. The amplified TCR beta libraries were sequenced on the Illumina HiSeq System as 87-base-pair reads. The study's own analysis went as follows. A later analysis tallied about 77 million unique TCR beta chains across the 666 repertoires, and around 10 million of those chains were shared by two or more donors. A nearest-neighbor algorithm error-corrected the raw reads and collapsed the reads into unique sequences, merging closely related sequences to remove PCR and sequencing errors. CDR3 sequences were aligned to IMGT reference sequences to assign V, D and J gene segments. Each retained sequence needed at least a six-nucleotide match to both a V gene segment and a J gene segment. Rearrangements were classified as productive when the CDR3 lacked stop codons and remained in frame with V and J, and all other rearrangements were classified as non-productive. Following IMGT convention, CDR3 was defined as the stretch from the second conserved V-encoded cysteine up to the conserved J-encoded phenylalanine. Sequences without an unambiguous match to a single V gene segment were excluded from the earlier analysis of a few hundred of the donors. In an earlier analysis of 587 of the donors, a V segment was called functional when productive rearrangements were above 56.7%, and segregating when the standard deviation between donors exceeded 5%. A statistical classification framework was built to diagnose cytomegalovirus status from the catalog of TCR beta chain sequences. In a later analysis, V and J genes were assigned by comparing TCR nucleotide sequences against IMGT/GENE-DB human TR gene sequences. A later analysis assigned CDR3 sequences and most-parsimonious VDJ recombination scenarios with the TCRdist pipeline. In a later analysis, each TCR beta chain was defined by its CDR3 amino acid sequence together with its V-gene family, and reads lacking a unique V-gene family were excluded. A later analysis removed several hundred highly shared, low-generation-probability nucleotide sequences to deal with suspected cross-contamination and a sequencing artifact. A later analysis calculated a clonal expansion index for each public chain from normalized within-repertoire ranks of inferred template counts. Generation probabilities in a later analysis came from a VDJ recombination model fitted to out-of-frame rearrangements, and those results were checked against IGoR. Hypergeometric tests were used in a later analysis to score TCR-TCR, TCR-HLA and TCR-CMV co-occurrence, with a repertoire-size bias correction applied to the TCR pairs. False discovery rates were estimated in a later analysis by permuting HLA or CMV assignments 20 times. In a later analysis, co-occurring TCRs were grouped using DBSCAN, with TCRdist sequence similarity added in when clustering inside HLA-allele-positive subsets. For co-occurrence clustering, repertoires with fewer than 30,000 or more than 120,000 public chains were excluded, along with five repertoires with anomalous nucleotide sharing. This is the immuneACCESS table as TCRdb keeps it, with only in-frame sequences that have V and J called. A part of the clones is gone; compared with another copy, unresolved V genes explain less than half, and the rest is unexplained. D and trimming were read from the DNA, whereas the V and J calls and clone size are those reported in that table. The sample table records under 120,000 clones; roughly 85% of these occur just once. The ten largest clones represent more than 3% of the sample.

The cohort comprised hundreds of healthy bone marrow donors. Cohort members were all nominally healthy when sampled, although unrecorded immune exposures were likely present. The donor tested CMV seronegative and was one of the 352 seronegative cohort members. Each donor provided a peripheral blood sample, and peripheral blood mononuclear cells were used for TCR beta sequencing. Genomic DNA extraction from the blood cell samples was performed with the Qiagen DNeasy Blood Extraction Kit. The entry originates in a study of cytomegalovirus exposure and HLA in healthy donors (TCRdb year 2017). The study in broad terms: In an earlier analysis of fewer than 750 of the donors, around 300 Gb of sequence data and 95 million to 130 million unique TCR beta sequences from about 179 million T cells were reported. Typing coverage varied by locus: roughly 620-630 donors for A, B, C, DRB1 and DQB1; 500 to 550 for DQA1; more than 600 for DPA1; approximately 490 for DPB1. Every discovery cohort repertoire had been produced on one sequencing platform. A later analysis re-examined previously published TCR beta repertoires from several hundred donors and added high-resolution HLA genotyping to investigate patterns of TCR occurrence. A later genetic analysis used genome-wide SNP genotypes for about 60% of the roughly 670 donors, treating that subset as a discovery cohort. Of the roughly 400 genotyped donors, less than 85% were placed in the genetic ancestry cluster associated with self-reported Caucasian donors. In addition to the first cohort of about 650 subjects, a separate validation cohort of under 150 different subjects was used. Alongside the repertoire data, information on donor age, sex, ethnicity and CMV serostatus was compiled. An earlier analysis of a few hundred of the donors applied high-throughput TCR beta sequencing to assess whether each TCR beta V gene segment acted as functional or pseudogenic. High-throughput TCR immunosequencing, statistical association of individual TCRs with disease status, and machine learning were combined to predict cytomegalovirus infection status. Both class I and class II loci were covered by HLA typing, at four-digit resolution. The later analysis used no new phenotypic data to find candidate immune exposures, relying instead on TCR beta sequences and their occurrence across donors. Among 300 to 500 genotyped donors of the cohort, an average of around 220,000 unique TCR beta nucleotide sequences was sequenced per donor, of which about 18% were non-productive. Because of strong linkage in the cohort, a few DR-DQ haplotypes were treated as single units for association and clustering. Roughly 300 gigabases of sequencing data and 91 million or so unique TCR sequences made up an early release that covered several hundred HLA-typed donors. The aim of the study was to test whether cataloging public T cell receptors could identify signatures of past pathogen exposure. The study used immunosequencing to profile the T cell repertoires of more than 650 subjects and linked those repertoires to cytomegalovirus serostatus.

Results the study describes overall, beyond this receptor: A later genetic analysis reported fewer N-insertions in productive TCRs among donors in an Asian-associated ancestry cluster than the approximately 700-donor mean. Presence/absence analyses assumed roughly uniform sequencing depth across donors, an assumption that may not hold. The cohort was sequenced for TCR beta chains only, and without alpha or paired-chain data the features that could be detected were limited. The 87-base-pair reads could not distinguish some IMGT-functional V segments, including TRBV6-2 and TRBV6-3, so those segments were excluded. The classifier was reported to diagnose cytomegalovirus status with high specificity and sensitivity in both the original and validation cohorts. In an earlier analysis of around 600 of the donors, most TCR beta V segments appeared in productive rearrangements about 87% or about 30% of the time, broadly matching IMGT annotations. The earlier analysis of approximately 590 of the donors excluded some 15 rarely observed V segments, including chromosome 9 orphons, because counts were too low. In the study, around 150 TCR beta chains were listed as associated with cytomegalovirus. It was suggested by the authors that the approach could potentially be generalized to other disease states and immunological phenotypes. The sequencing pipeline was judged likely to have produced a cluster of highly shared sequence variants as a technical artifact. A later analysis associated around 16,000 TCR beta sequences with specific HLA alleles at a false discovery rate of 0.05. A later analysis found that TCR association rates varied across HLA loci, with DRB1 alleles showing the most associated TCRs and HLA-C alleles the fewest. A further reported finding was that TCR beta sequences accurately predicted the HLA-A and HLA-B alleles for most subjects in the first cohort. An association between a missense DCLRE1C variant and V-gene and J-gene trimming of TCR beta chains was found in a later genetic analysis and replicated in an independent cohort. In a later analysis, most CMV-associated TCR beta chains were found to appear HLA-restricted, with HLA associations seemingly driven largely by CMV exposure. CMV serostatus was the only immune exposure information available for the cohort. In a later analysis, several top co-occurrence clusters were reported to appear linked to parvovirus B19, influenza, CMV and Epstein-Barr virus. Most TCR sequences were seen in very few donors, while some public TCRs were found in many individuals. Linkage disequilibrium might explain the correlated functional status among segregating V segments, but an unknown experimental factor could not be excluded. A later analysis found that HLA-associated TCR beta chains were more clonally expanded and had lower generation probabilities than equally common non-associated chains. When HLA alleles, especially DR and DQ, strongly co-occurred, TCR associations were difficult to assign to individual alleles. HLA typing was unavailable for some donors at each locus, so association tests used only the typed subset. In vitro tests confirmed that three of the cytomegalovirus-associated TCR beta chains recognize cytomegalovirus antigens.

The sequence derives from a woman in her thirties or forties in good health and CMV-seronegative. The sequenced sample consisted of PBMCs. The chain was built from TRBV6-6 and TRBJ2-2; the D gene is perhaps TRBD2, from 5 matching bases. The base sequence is TGTGCCAGCACCCCAACTAGGACGAACACCGGGGAGCTGTTTTTT. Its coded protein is CASTPTRTNTGELFF.